The 15 T cell receptor beta chains below come from one sample, sequenced in a study of vaccination and CD4 T cells after COVID-19. Indicated treatment: roughly 10-day PBMC culture with coronavirus spike peptide pools or control peptides (ViraFEST assay). These receptors' antigens are unknown. Cultured CD4+ T-cell DNA underwent Oncomine TCR Beta short-read sequencing. In TCRdb, the PCR reads were re-called with MiXCR into one record per CDR3 protein. The table shows approximately 10,000 distinct CDR3 sequences, with roughly 59% occurring only once. The specimen was CD4+ T cells from blood, cultured in vitro. All receptors come from a human donor who had recovered from COVID-19.

This clonotype appeared a single time. The chain is built from TRBV5-1 and TRBJ2-1, with TRBD2 matching 9 bases. The V gene's germline CDR1 is SGHRS and CDR2 YFSETQ. With 2 bases clipped from V and 4 bases from J, the junction kept 4 bases outside the gene matches. The CDR3 is made up of 15 amino acids. The CDR3 nucleotides read TGCGCCAGCAGCTTTGGGACTAGCTTGTACAATGAGCAGTTCTTC. It translates to CASSFGTSLYNEQFF.

This chain links TRBV2 with TRBJ2-3, with TRBD2 identical over 9 bases. Germline V gene sequence: CDR1 SNHLY, CDR2 FYNNEI. The CDR3 has 17 amino acids. With 0 bases clipped from V and 2 bases from J, the junction kept 6 bases outside the gene matches. The CDR3 region has the DNA TGTGCCAGCAGTGAAGCGCTCGGGACTAGCCACACAGATACGCAGTATTTT. Its translation: CASSEALGTSHTDTQYF.

The chain is built from TRBV7-2 and TRBJ2-3, with D uncertain. The CDR3 is 14 amino acids. The V and J ends lost 7 bases and 0 bases respectively, with 11 bases between them. Germline lookup yields CDR1 SGHTA and CDR2 FQGNSA. The CDR3 loop is CASNPTFSTDTQYF. As DNA, the CDR3 is TGTGCCAGCAACCCAACCTTTAGCACAGATACGCAGTATTTT. Using reference TRBV7-2 and TRBJ2-3 for the parts outside the CDR3, the full variable domain is GAGVSQSPSNKVTEKGKDVELRCDPISGHTALYWYRQSLGQGLEFLIYFQGNSAPDKSGLPSDRFSAERTGGSVSTLTIQRTQQEDSAVYLCASNPTFSTDTQYFGPGTRLTVL.

This clonotype was counted once. The CDR3, as DNA: TGTGCCAGCAGCCCTCAGACTAGCACGGAGACCCAGTACTTC. Amino acid sequence: CASSPQTSTETQYF. This chain uses TRBV7-3 with TRBJ2-5; 7 bases match TRBD2. The germline CDR1 and CDR2 sequences are SGHTA and FQGTGA. The CDR3 sequence is 14 residues long. J lost 5 bases, V lost 5 bases, and 8 bases had no gene match.

Only a few counts were recorded for this clonotype. The V call is TRBV20-1, the J call TRBJ1-6, with D possibly being TRBD1 (5 bases). V lost 5 bases to trimming and J lost 8 bases, with 19 bases between them. The CDR3 totals 15 residues. The germline CDR1 and CDR2 sequences are DFQATT and SNEGSKA (reference sequence). CDR3 in amino acids: CSAPAGAPLYSPLHF. DNA of the CDR3: TGCAGTGCTCCTGCCGGGGCGCCGTTGTATTCACCCCTCCACTTT.

This rearrangement joins TRBV11-3 to TRBJ2-2; 8 bases fit TRBD2. CDR3 length: 14 residues. The J segment lost 5 bases and the V segment lost 1 base, leaving 0 bases of the junction unmatched. CDR1 is SGHNT and CDR2 is YENEEA in the germline V gene. The CDR3 region is CASSLAGGTGELFF. CDR3 DNA sequence: TGTGCCAGCAGCTTAGCGGGAGGGACCGGGGAGCTGTTTTTT.

The chain links TRBV10-3 to TRBJ1-1; D is unresolved. V was clipped by 3 bases and J by 0 bases, with 11 bases between them. Germline V lookup: CDR1 ENHRY, CDR2 SYGVKD. The CDR3 contains 15 residues. CDR3 sequence (DNA): TGTGCCATCAGTGAAACGGGAGAACTGAACACTGAAGCTTTCTTT. It translates to CAISETGELNTEAFF.

The rearrangement uses TRBV7-3 and TRBJ2-7, with 10 bases that match TRBD1. There are 15 residues in the CDR3. Germline loops: CDR1 SGHTA, CDR2 FQGTGA. Trimming removed 4 bases from V and 3 bases from J; junction bases left unmatched: 6. The CDR3 coding sequence is TGTGCCAGCAGCTCCTCCGGGACAGGGGACTACGAGCAGTACTTC. Encoded protein: CASSSSGTGDYEQYF.

The J gene is TRBJ2-2, the V gene TRBV6-2 or TRBV6-3, with 9 bases identical to TRBD2. V dropped 2 bases and J dropped 5; count of bases not matched to a gene: 6. Germline V CDR1 and CDR2: MNHEY, SVGEGT. The CDR3 sequence is 16 residues long. This CDR3 reads CASSYHSGSTTGELFF. DNA for the CDR3: TGTGCCAGCAGTTACCATAGCGGGAGTACAACCGGGGAGCTGTTTTTT.

The chain links TRBV18 to TRBJ1-2, with D perhaps TRBD1 (6 bases). Trimming removed 4 bases at V and 2 bases at J, with 17 bases between. The CDR3 spans 16 residues. Germline V gene sequence: CDR1 KGHSH, CDR2 LQKENI. The CDR3 nucleotides read TGTGCCAGCTCACGCTCTCAGGGGCAGCAAAACTATGGCTACACCTTC. Translating gives CASSRSQGQQNYGYTF.

The DNA of the CDR3 is TGTGCCAGCAGCTTAGCTAGCGGGTCCTCGTATACGCAGTATTTT. This codes for CASSLASGSSYTQYF. The chain links TRBV11-3 to TRBJ2-3, with TRBD2 identical over 8 bases. This CDR3 is 15 amino acids long. Unmatched junction bases numbered 7, after V lost 1 base and J lost 7 bases. Per germline, CDR1 SGHNT and CDR2 YENEEA.

The chain couples TRBV19 to TRBJ2-5, with D possibly matching TRBD2 (5 bases). Germline V gives CDR1 LNHDA, CDR2 SQIVND (reference sequence). CDR3 length equals 14 residues. V was pared by 5 bases and J by 5 bases, with 15 bases between. The CDR3 loop reads CASSPWTGRETQYF. The CDR3 DNA sequence: TGTGCCAGTAGTCCGTGGACTGGCCGGGAGACCCAGTACTTC. Using reference TRBV19 and TRBJ2-5 for the parts outside the CDR3, the full variable domain is DGGITQSPKYLFRKEGQNVTLSCEQNLNHDAMYWYRQDPGQGLRLIYYSQIVNDFQKGDIAEGYSVSREKKESFPLTVTSAQKNPTAFYLCASSPWTGRETQYFGPGTRLLVL.

The V and J genes are TRBV7-9 and TRBJ2-5; 7 bases are shared with TRBD1. The ends lost 4 bases at V and 2 bases at J; junction bases unmatched: 4. CDR3 length: 14 residues. Germline assignment: CDR1 SEHNR and CDR2 FQNEAQ (reference sequence). The DNA for the CDR3 is TGTGCCAGCAGCTCGTCGGGACAGCAAGAGACCCAGTACTTC. Translation gives CASSSSGQQETQYF.

The chain recombines TRBV20-1 with TRBJ1-2; 9 bases are shared with TRBD1. This CDR3 comprises 13 residues. Germline lookup yields CDR1 DFQATT and CDR2 SNEGSKA (reference sequence). V was pared by 6 bases and J by 0 bases, with 2 bases of the junction left unmatched. The CDR3, as DNA: TGCAGTGCGGGACAGGGAGCTAACTATGGCTACACCTTC. Amino acid sequence: CSAGQGANYGYTF.

V gene TRBV2 combines with J gene TRBJ2-1; weak D call: TRBD2 (6 bases). This CDR3 is built from 14 residues. Germline-derived CDR1 and CDR2 are SNHLY and FYNNEI. V was cut by 3 bases and J by 7 bases, with 13 bases left in between. This CDR3 reads CASSDRGTTNEQFF. DNA of the CDR3: TGTGCCAGCAGTGATCGCGGGACCACGAATGAGCAGTTCTTC. The full variable domain, completed using reference TRBV2 and TRBJ2-1, is EPEVTQTPSHQVTQMGQEVILRCVPISNHLYFYWYRQILGQKVEFLVSFYNNEISEKSEIFDDQFSVERPDGSNFTLKIRSTKLEDSAMYFCASSDRGTTNEQFFGPGTRLTVL.